This TCR beta chain was profiled in a study of B cell selection in AIRE deficiency. This clone was observed a few times. Antigen specificity is unknown. There are 13 residues in the CDR3. The germline V gene encodes CDR1 SGHRS and CDR2 YFSETQ. V lost 2 bases and J 3 bases, leaving 8 bases between the germline ends. Overall study results and limits: Of 3,000 to 4,000 shared Treg TCRbeta sequences, about 30% were healthy-donor-only and around 8.6% patient-only. Shared Treg sequences were biased toward short CDR3s with few non-templated nucleotide insertions. Patient Tconv cells held around a third of Treg sequences shared by healthy donors.

Regulatory T cells were sorted as CD4+CD25hiCD127low/negative. Authors' analysis steps: Around 60,000 patient and around 100,000 healthy donor TCRbeta sequences came from Tregs. The protocol was immunoSEQ multiplex PCR, while the TCRdb copy is restricted to in-frame clones and leaves out a portion. Clone size and the V and J calls come from that table; the DNA yielded D and trimming. Of 20,000 to 25,000 clones detected, around nine tenths appear once; the ten largest clones hold 1.4%. The specimen was CD4+CD25+ Tregs sorted from PBMCs. This receptor was obtained from a human donor in good health. This sequence joins TRBV5-1 and TRBJ1-2; D not resolved. In DNA, the CDR3 is TGCGCCAGCAGCTTTGACGGAGACTATGGCTACACCTTC. Its translation: CASSFDGDYGYTF.